Below are 28 T cell receptor beta chains sequenced from a single sample in a study of blood T cells in healthy people across ages. It was with a sample-barcoded 5' primer and a J-beta primer mix that a second PCR of roughly 7 to 12 cycles was run. TCRdb reanalysed the 5' RACE reads using MiXCR and keeps one entry per CDR3 protein. The sample lists around 580,000 distinct CDR3 sequences, more than 45% occurring once. Sequenced sample: blood. These receptor sequences come from an elderly man in good health.

The genes are TRBV4-2 and TRBJ2-5; the D gene is possibly TRBD2 (6 bases). CDR3 length equals 14 residues. Per the germline V gene, CDR1 is LGHNA and CDR2 is YNFKEQ. V lost 1 base, J lost 5 bases, and 11 bases lay in between. The CDR3 loop is CASSQGLVWETQYF. CDR3 sequence (DNA): TGTGCCAGCAGCCAAGGACTAGTCTGGGAGACCCAGTACTTC.

The chain is built from TRBV3-1 and TRBJ1-5; possible D gene TRBD1, 5 bases. CDR1 is LGHDT, CDR2 YNNKEL, per germline (reference sequence). V dropped 4 bases and J dropped 2 bases, with 15 bases sitting between them. The CDR3 consists of 16 residues. The DNA of the CDR3 is TGTGCCAGCAGCCCGGGGGGGGAGTTGGGCAATCAGCCCCAGCATTTT. This gives the protein CASSPGGELGNQPQHF. Supplemented by reference TRBV3-1 and TRBJ1-5, the full variable domain reads DTAVSQTPKYLVTQMGNDKSIKCEQNLGHDTMYWYKQDSKKFLKIMFSYNNKELIINETVPNRFSPKSPDKAHLNLHINSLELGDSAVYFCASSPGGELGNQPQHFGDGTRLSIL.

The chain links TRBV5-1 to TRBJ1-1; 8 bases are shared with TRBD1. The germline V gene encodes CDR1 SGHRS and CDR2 YFSETQ. The V and J ends lost 4 bases and 3 bases, in that order; junction bases with no gene match: 11. This CDR3 has 16 amino acids. The CDR3 spells CASSRTGTQRDTEAFF. The CDR3 DNA reads as TGCGCCAGCAGCCGGACAGGGACCCAACGAGACACTGAAGCTTTCTTT. Variable domain in full (rest from reference TRBV5-1 and TRBJ1-1): KAGVTQTPRYLIKTRGQQVTLSCSPISGHRSVSWYQQTPGQGLQFLFEYFSETQRNKGNFPGRFSGRQFSNSRSEMNVSTLELGDSALYLCASSRTGTQRDTEAFFGQGTRLTVV.

The chain links TRBV20-1 to TRBJ2-4; no firm D call. The ends were cut back, 1 base at V and 0 bases at J, with 13 bases in the middle. This CDR3 comprises 16 residues. Germline CDR1 reads DFQATT; CDR2 reads SNEGSKA (reference sequence). DNA for the CDR3: TGCAGTGCTAGAGCCATATTCGCAGGAGCCAAAAACATTCAGTACTTC. This encodes CSARAIFAGAKNIQYF.

This clonotype was seen a few times. A much larger clone is a single base away; this may be a read error. The chain couples TRBV6-5 to TRBJ2-1; 7 nucleotides line up with TRBD1. The CDR3 loop spans 15 amino acids. The V gene end was trimmed by 5 bases and the J gene end by 10 bases; junction bases not matched to a gene: 14. CDR1 MNHEY and CDR2 SVGAGI come from the germline V gene. The CDR3 region is CASSVRGYVSYEQFF. CDR3 DNA: TGTGCCAGCAGTGTCAGGGGGTACGTATCCTACGAGCAGTTCTTC.

V is TRBV5-4 and J is TRBJ2-1; 11 bases map to TRBD2. Germline lookup yields CDR1 SGHNT and CDR2 YYREEE (reference sequence). V lost 8 bases, J lost 6 bases, and 7 bases stayed unmatched. The CDR3 spans 14 residues. The CDR3: CARSTSGSFNEQFF. CDR3 in DNA: TGTGCCAGAAGTACTAGCGGGAGTTTCAATGAGCAGTTCTTC.

This clonotype was counted many times. The rearrangement joins TRBV27 to TRBJ2-1, with D hard to call. CDR1 MNHEY and CDR2 SMNVEV come from the germline V gene (reference sequence). The V end was cut by 0 bases, the J end by 5 bases, with 5 bases between. The CDR3 has 13 residues. The CDR3 region is CASSLSLNNEQFF. CDR3 nucleotides: TGTGCCAGCAGTTTATCTCTGAACAATGAGCAGTTCTTC.

On this clonotype: A much larger clone sits a single nucleotide away, making a read error possible. CDR3 coding DNA: TGTGCCAGCAGTTACGGGATGGAGGTGTCGAATGAGCAGTACTTC. This encodes CASSYGMEVSNEQYF. The V call is TRBV6-6, the J call TRBJ2-5, with TRBD2 as a possible D gene (5 bases). The CDR3 extends over 15 amino acids. Trimming removed 2 bases from V and 11 bases from J, with 21 bases in between. Germline loops: CDR1 MNHNY, CDR2 SVGAGI (reference sequence).

This chain connects TRBV29-1 to TRBJ2-5; D is possibly TRBD2 (6 bases). Trimming removed 4 bases from V and 3 bases from J, with 12 bases in between. CDR1 and CDR2 from the germline V gene are SQVTM and ANQGSEA. There are 13 residues in the CDR3. The DNA for the CDR3 is TGCAGCGTTGGTCTCAGGACTAAAGAGACCCAGTACTTC. This encodes CSVGLRTKETQYF. Full variable domain (missing parts from reference TRBV29-1 and TRBJ2-5): SAVISQKPSRDICQRGTSLTIQCQVDSQVTMMFWYRQQPGQSLTLIATANQGSEATYESGFVIDKFPISRPNLTFSTLTVSNMSPEDSSIYLCSVGLRTKETQYFGPGTRLLVL.

This clonotype has a count of ten or more. The rearrangement uses TRBV6-5 and TRBJ2-3; D is unclear. The CDR3 spans 13 residues. Germline values: CDR1 MNHEY, CDR2 SVGAGI. Trimming removed 5 bases from V and 2 bases from J, with 8 bases in between. In nucleotides, the CDR3 is TGTGCCAGCAGTGACCAGAACACAGATACGCAGTATTTT. Its protein product is CASSDQNTDTQYF.

The chain combines TRBV11-3 with TRBJ2-3, with 7 bases matching TRBD1. Germline V gene data show CDR1 as SGHNT and CDR2 as YENEEA. The CDR3 sequence is 14 residues long. J lost 2 bases, V lost 5 bases, and 4 bases had no gene match. This chain's CDR3 is CASSTTGPTDTQYF. The DNA of the CDR3 is TGTGCCAGCAGCACGACAGGGCCCACAGATACGCAGTATTTT.

The V and J genes are TRBV5-1 and TRBJ2-1; no clear D gene. The CDR3 is made up of 15 amino acids. Trimming shortened V by 2 bases and J by 5 bases, and 14 bases separated the two germline ends. From germline, CDR1 is SGHRS and CDR2 YFSETQ. DNA of the CDR3: TGCGCCAGCAGCTTTGGTGGGATCGCCAACAATGAGCAGTTCTTC. The encoded protein is CASSFGGIANNEQFF.

The CDR3 loop is CSAEDRGLTQYF. The CDR3 DNA reads TGCAGTGCGGAGGACAGGGGCCTTACCCAGTACTTC. The rearrangement links TRBV20-1 to TRBJ2-5; 9 bases are a match to TRBD1. V gave up 6 bases and J gave up 8 bases; unmatched junction bases: 7. The germline V gene encodes CDR1 DFQATT and CDR2 SNEGSKA (reference sequence). This CDR3 spans 12 amino acids.

This chain connects TRBV20-1 to TRBJ2-3; TRBD2 is a possible D gene (6 bases). Germline assignment: CDR1 DFQATT and CDR2 SNEGSKA (reference sequence). The CDR3 consists of 14 residues. V lost 3 bases and J 1 base, leaving 11 bases between the germline ends. CDR3 in amino acids: CSASGGGGTDTQYF. The DNA for the CDR3 is TGCAGTGCTAGTGGGGGAGGTGGCACAGATACGCAGTATTTT.

Note on this clonotype: A read error may be the cause here, since a much bigger clone is one base away. This likely comes from a read error, as the CDR3 has no conserved phenylalanine or tryptophan at its end. The chain couples TRBV7-2 to TRBJ2-1; no reliable D call. The CDR3 runs to 13 residues. Germline V gene data show CDR1 as SGHTA and CDR2 as FQGNSA. V was cut by 4 bases and J by 5 bases, with 9 bases left in between. The CDR3 region has the DNA TGTGCCAGCAGCTCTAACAGAGACAATGAGCAGTTCTGC. It specifies CASSSNRDNEQFC.

J is TRBJ2-1 and V is TRBV20-1; D may be TRBD2 (5 bases). Trimming shortened V by 3 bases and J by 3 bases, and 21 bases separated the two germline ends. The CDR3 consists of 17 residues. CDR1 DFQATT and CDR2 SNEGSKA come from the germline V gene (reference sequence). For the CDR3, the DNA is TGCAGTGCTAGGAGGTCGACGGGGTACTCCAACTACAATGAGCAGTTCTTC. Protein product: CSARRSTGYSNYNEQFF.

This clonotype was counted a single time. The CDR3 sequence is CSARTRGSTYEQYF. CDR3 DNA: TGCAGTGCTAGGACCCGGGGGTCGACCTACGAGCAGTACTTC. The chain couples TRBV20-1 to TRBJ2-4; a weak D match, TRBD2 (6 bases). The last part of the DNA fits TRBJ2-7 better; the J call may be wrong. The CDR3 has 14 amino acids. Germline CDR1 is DFQATT and CDR2 is SNEGSKA (reference sequence).

Turning to this clonotype: A much larger clone is a single base away; this may be a read error. The chain carries TRBV6-6 and TRBJ2-5; TRBD1 is a possible D gene (5 bases). The CDR3 contains 13 residues. The germline CDR1 and CDR2 sequences are MNHNY and SVGAGI (reference sequence). DNA of the CDR3: TGTGCCAGCAGTTACGTCGGACAAGAGATCCAGTACTTC. It codes for CASSYVGQEIQYF.

The chain carries TRBV20-1 and TRBJ2-7, with 11 positions matching TRBD2. CDR1 DFQATT and CDR2 SNEGSKA come from the germline V gene (reference sequence). The CDR3 loop spans 16 amino acids. V shed 1 base, J shed 4 bases, and the junction held 9 bases outside the gene matches. The CDR3 spells CSARAPTSGTRYEQYF. The CDR3, as DNA: TGCAGTGCTAGAGCCCCGACTAGCGGGACCCGATACGAGCAGTACTTC.

As regards this clonotype: A much larger clone sits a single nucleotide away, making a read error possible. This chain links TRBV9 with TRBJ2-1, with no clear D. Germline CDR1 is SGDLS and CDR2 is YYNGEE. CDR3 length equals 11 residues. CDR3 in amino acids: CAGSLNNEQFF. The CDR3 region has the DNA TGTGCCGGCAGCTTAAACAATGAGCAGTTCTTC.

V is TRBV28 and J is TRBJ1-2; D is perhaps TRBD1 (6 bases). This CDR3 has 14 amino acids. CDR1 MDHEN and CDR2 SYDVKM come from the germline V gene. V lost 7 bases and J lost 4, with 16 bases in between. The CDR3 DNA is TGTGCCAGCACTCCGGGGGGGCTCAGCTATGGCTACACCTTC. This encodes CASTPGGLSYGYTF.

CDR3 DNA sequence: TGTGCCAGCAGCCCGGAGACAGGGGGCCAGCCCCAGCATTTT. Its translation: CASSPETGGQPQHF. The chain is built from TRBV6-2 or TRBV6-3 and TRBJ1-5; TRBD1 agrees at 10 bases. The V and J ends lost 6 bases and 7 bases, in that order; junction bases with no gene match: 6. The CDR3 has 14 amino acids. Germline assignment: CDR1 MNHEY and CDR2 SVGEGT.

The chain joins TRBV7-3 to TRBJ2-1, with 7 bases aligning to TRBD1. This CDR3 has 16 residues. CDR1 and CDR2 (germline): SGHTA, FQGTGA. V was clipped by 1 base and J by 3 bases; unmatched bases: 6. In nucleotides, the CDR3 is TGTGCCAGCAGCTTAAACAGGGGTGGGTTCTACAATGAGCAGTTCTTC. Translated, it gives CASSLNRGGFYNEQFF.

This chain uses TRBV3-1 with TRBJ2-7, with D tentatively TRBD1 (6 bases). Germline V gives CDR1 LGHDT, CDR2 YNNKEL (reference sequence). This CDR3 has 13 amino acids. Trimming pared 6 bases from V and 3 bases from J, leaving 12 bases between. CDR3 protein: CASRVQGGYEQYF. In DNA form, the CDR3 reads TGTGCCAGCAGAGTACAGGGTGGCTACGAGCAGTACTTC.

The chain employs TRBV20-1 and TRBJ2-5, with 7 bases lining up with TRBD2. CDR1 is DFQATT and CDR2 is SNEGSKA in the germline V gene (reference sequence). Trimming removed 5 bases from V and 3 bases from J; junction bases left unmatched: 3. CDR3 length: 12 amino acids. As DNA, the CDR3 is TGCAGTGCTCCCCTAGCGGAAGAGACCCAGTACTTC. The encoded protein is CSAPLAEETQYF.

This sequence joins TRBV20-1 and TRBJ2-5, with D possibly being TRBD2 (6 bases). Near its end, the DNA agrees better with TRBJ2-7, so the J call may be wrong. CDR1 and CDR2 from the germline V gene are DFQATT and SNEGSKA (reference sequence). CDR3 size: 12 residues. CDR3 residues: CSALAAGYEQYF. CDR3 nucleotides: TGCAGTGCCCTTGCCGCGGGATACGAGCAGTACTTC.

J is TRBJ2-7 and V is TRBV7-2, with 10 bases fitting TRBD2. Germline V lookup: CDR1 SGHTA, CDR2 FQGNSA. With V trimmed by 1 base and J by 1 base, 4 bases remained unmatched. The CDR3 sequence is 16 residues long. The CDR3 DNA is TGTGCCAGCAGCTTAGTACCTAGCGGGGGTTCCTACGAGCAGTACTTC. Amino acids: CASSLVPSGGSYEQYF.

The chain carries TRBV20-1 and TRBJ1-6, with 7 bases that match TRBD1. V lost 3 bases and J lost 7; bases outside the gene matches: 6. The CDR3 loop spans 14 amino acids. CDR1 and CDR2 from the germline V gene are DFQATT and SNEGSKA (reference sequence). The CDR3 nucleotides are TGCAGTGCTAGCGGGGGGACAGTAAATTCACCCCTCCACTTT. This sequence encodes CSASGGTVNSPLHF.